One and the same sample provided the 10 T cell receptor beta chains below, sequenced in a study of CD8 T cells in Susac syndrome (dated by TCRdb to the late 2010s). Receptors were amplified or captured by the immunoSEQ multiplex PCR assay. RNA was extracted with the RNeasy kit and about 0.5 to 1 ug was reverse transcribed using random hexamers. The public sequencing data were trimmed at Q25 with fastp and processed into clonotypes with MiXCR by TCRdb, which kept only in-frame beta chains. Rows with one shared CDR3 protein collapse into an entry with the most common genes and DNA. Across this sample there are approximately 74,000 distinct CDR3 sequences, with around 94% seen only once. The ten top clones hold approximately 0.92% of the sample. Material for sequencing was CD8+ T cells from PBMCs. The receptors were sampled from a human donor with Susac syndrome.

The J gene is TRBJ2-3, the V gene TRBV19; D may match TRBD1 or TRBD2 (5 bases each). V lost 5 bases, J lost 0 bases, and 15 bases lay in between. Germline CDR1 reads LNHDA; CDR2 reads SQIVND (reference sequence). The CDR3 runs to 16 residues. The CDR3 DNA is TGTGCCAGTAGTGACGGGGCGGCCGTTAGCACAGATACGCAGTATTTT. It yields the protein CASSDGAAVSTDTQYF.

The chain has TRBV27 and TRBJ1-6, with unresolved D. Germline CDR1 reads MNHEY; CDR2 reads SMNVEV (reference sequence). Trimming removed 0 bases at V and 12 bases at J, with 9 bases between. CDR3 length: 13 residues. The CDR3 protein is CASSLSLLGPLHF. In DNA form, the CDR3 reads TGTGCCAGCAGTTTATCCCTGCTGGGACCCCTCCACTTT.

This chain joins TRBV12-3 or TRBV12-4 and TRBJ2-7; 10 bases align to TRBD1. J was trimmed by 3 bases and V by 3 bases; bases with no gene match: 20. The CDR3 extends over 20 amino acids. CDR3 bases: TGTGCCAGCAGTTTTCCCATACCGGGACAGGGGTATGCCCCAAGCTACGAGCAGTACTTC. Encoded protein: CASSFPIPGQGYAPSYEQYF.

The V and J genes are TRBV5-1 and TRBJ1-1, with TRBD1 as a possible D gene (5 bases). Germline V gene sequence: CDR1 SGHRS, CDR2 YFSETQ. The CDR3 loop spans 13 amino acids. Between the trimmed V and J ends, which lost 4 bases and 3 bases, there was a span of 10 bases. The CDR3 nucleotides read TGCGCCAGCAGCGACAGCCTTTACACTGAAGCTTTCTTT. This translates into CASSDSLYTEAFF.

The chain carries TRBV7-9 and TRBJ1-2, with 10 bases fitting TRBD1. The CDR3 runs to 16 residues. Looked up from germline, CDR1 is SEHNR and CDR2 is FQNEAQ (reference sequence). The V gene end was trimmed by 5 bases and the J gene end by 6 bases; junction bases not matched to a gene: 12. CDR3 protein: CASSEKETGGEDGYTF. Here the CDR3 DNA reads TGTGCCAGCAGCGAAAAGGAGACAGGGGGCGAGGATGGCTACACCTTC.

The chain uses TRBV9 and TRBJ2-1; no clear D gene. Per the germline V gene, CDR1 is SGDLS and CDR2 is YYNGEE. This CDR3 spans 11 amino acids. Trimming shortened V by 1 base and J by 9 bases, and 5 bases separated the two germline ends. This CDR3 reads CASSVSGEQFF. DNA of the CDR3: TGTGCCAGCAGCGTAAGTGGTGAGCAGTTCTTC.

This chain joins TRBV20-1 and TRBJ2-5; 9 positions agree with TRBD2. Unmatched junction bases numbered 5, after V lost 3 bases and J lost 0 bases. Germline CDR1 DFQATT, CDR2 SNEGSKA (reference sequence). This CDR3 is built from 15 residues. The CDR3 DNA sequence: TGCAGTGCTAGTGACAGCGGGGGGAACCAAGAGACCCAGTACTTC. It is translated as CSASDSGGNQETQYF.

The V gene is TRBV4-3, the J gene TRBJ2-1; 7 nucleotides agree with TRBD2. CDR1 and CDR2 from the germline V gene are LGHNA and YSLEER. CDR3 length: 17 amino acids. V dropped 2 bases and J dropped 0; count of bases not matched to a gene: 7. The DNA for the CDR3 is TGCGCCAGCAGCCAAAAACGGGCGGGAGTCTCCTACAATGAGCAGTTCTTC. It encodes CASSQKRAGVSYNEQFF.

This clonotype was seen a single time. CDR3 nucleotide sequence: TGTGCCAGTACGGGACACCACAATGAGCAGTTCTTC. Translation: CASTGHHNEQFF. The chain employs TRBV27 and TRBJ2-1; the D gene is possibly TRBD1 (6 bases). The V end lost 9 bases, the J end lost 5 bases, and 11 bases lay between the germline ends. CDR1 is MNHEY and CDR2 is SMNVEV in the germline V gene (reference sequence). CDR3 size: 12 residues.

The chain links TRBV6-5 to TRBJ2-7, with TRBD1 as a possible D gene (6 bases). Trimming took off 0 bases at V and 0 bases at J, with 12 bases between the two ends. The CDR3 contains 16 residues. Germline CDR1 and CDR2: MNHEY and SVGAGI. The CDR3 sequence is CASSYSHMGHSYEQYF. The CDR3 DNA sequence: TGTGCCAGCAGTTACTCTCATATGGGACACTCCTACGAGCAGTACTTC.